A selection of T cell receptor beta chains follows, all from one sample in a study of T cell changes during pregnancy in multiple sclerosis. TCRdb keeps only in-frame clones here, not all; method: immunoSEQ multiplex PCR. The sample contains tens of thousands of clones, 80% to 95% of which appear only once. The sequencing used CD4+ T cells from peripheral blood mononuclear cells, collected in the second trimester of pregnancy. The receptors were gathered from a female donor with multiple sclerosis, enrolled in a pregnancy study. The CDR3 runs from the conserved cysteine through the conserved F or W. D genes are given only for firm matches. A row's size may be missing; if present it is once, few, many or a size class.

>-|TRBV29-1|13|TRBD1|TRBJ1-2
CSAMGQYVGGYTF
TGCAGCGCGATGGGACAGTATGTTGGTGGCTACACCTTC
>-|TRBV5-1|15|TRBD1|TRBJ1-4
CASSRGAQGEEKLFF
TGCGCCAGCAGCCGGGGGGCACAGGGGGAGGAAAAACTGTTTTTT
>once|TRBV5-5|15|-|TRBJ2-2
CASGRVGMNTGELFF
TGTGCCAGCGGGAGAGTGGGAATGAACACCGGGGAGCTGTTTTTT
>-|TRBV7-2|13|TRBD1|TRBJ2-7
CASSRDRGLEQYF
TGTGCCAGCAGCCGGGACAGGGGGCTCGAGCAGTACTTC
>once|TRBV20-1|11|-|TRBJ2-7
CSARLVFEQYF
TGCAGTGCCCGACTAGTTTTCGAGCAGTACTTC
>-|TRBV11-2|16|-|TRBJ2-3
CASSPGGRPSTDTQYF
TGTGCCAGCAGCCCAGGGGGGCGGCCTAGCACAGATACGCAGTATTTT
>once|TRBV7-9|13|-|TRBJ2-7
CASSHRVSGEQYF
TGTGCCAGCAGCCACCGTGTTTCGGGGGAGCAGTACTTC
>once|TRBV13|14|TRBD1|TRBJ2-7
CASSLRQGEREQYF
TGTGCCAGCAGCTTAAGACAGGGAGAACGCGAGCAGTACTTC
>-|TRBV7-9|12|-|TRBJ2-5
CASSLVEETQYF
TGTGCCAGCAGCTTAGTTGAGGAGACCCAGTACTTC
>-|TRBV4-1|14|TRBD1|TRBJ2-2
CASSSRQGYGELFF
TGCGCCAGCAGTTCCCGACAGGGGTACGGGGAGCTGTTTTTT
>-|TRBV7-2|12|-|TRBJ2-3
CASSQTADTQYF
TGTGCCAGCAGCCAAACTGCGGATACGCAGTATTTT
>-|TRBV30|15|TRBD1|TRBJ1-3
CAWSVPDRVGNTIYF
TGTGCCTGGAGTGTACCGGACAGGGTCGGAAACACCATATATTTT
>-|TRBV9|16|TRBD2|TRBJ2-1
CASSVAGAVGLNEQFF
TGTGCCAGCAGCGTGGCGGGAGCAGTGGGGCTCAATGAGCAGTTCTTC
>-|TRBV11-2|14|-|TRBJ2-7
CASSLGRISYEQYF
TGTGCCAGCAGCTTAGGCAGGATTTCCTACGAGCAGTACTTC
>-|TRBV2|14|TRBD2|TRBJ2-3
CASRREASPDTQYF
TGTGCCAGCAGGCGGGAGGCCTCCCCAGATACGCAGTATTTT
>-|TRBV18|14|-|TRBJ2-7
CASSDVGYYYEQYF
TGTGCCAGCTCCGACGTCGGATACTACTACGAGCAGTACTTC
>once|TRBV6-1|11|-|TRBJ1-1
CAIPGGTEAFF
TGTGCCATCCCCGGGGGGACTGAAGCTTTCTTT
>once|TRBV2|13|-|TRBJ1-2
CASSVGGEYGYTF
TGTGCCAGCAGTGTAGGGGGGGAATATGGCTACACCTTC
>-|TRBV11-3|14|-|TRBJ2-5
CASSPYRGAETQYF
TGTGCCAGCAGCCCCTACCGGGGAGCCGAGACCCAGTACTTC
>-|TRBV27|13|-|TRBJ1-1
CASSYRTETEAFF
TGTGCCAGCAGTTATAGGACAGAAACTGAAGCTTTCTTT
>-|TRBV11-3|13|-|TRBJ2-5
CASSLEGGGTQYF
TGTGCCAGCAGCTTAGAAGGGGGTGGGACCCAGTACTTC
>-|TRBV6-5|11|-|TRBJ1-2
CASSSPVGYTF
TGTGCCAGCAGTTCTCCGGTGGGCTACACCTTC
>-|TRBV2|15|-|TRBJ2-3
CASSVVAAGTDTQYF
TGTGCCAGCAGTGTCGTAGCGGCTGGCACAGATACGCAGTATTTT
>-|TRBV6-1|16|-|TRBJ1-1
CASSAKTGIRMSEAFF
TGTGCCAGCAGTGCTAAAACAGGTATCCGAATGTCTGAAGCTTTCTTT
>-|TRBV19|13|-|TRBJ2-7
CASGGLGSYEQYF
TGTGCCAGTGGGGGGTTAGGCTCCTACGAGCAGTACTTC
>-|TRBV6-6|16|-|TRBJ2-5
CASSTRRRVLGETQYF
TGTGCCAGCAGCACACGCCGGCGGGTCTTAGGGGAGACCCAGTACTTC
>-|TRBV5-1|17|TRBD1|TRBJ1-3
CASSVDRGLLSGNTIYF
TGCGCCAGCAGTGTGGATAGGGGGCTGTTATCTGGAAACACCATATATTTT
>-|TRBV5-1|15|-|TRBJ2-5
CASSFYLVLEETQYF
TGCGCCAGCAGCTTCTACCTGGTATTGGAAGAGACCCAGTACTTC
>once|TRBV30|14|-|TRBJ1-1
CAWSPRTPNTEAFF
TGTGCCTGGAGTCCCCGGACACCGAACACCGAAGCTTTCTTT
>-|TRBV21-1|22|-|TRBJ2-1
CASSKSERRGDRRLVIYNEQFF
TGTGCCAGCAGCAAAAGCGAACGCAGGGGAGATAGAAGGTTGGTCATATACAATGAGCAGTTCTTC
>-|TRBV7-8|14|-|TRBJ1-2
CASSPSDANYGYTF
TGTGCCAGCAGCCCTAGCGACGCTAACTATGGCTACACCTTC
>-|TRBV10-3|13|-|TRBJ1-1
CAISSRMNTEAFF
TGTGCCATCAGTTCCAGGATGAACACTGAAGCTTTCTTT
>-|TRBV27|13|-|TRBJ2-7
CASSLMTRGEQYF
TGTGCCAGCAGTTTAATGACAAGGGGCGAGCAGTACTTC
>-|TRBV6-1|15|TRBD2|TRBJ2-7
CASTSGGGESYEQYF
TGTGCCAGCACTTCCGGGGGGGGAGAATCCTACGAGCAGTACTTC
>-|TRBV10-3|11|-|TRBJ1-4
CATGTNEKLFF
TGTGCCACGGGGACTAATGAAAAACTGTTTTTT
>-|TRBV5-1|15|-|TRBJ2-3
CASSLEGGSTDTQYF
TGCGCCAGCAGCTTGGAGGGCGGGAGCACAGATACGCAGTATTTT
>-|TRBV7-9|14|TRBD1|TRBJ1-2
CASSSPGTGNGYTF
TGTGCCAGCAGCTCACCCGGGACAGGGAATGGCTACACCTTC
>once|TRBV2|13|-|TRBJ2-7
CASSGGKLFEQYF
TGTGCCAGCAGTGGAGGGAAACTGTTCGAGCAGTACTTC
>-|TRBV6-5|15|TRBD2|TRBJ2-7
CASSTTSGGAYEQYF
TGTGCCAGCAGTACAACTAGCGGGGGGGCTTACGAGCAGTACTTC
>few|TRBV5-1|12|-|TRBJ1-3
CASMDSGNTIYF
TGCGCCAGCATGGACAGTGGAAACACCATATATTTT